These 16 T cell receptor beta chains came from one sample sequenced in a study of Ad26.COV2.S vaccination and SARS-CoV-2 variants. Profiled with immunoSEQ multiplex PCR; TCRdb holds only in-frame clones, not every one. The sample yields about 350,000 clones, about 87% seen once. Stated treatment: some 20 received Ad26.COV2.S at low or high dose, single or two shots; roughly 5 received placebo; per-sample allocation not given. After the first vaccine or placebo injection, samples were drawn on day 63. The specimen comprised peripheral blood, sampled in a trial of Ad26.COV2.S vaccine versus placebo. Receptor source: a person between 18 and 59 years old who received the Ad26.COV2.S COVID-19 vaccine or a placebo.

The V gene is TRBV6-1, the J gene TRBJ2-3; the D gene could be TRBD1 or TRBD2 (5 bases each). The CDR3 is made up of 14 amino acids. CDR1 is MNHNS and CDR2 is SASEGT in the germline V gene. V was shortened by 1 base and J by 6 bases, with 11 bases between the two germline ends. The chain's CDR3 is CASSEGGSRDTQYF. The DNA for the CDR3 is TGTGCCAGCAGTGAAGGGGGGAGTAGGGATACGCAGTATTTT.

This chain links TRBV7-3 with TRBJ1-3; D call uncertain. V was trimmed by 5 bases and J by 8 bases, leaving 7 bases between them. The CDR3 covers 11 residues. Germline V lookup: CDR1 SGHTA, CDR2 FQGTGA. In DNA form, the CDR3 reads TGTGCCAGCAGCCAGACGGACACCATATATTTT. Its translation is CASSQTDTIYF. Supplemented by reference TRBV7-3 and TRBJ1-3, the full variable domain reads GAGVSQTPSNKVTEKGKYVELRCDPISGHTALYWYRQSLGQGPEFLIYFQGTGAADDSGLPNDRFFAVRPEGSVSTLKIQRTERGDSAVYLCASSQTDTIYFGEGSWLTVV.

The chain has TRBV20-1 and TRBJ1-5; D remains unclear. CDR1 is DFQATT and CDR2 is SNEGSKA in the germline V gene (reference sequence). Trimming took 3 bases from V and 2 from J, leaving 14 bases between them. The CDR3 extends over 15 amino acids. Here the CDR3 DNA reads TGCAGTGCTAGTTGGCTGGGGAAAGGCAATCAGCCCCAGCATTTT. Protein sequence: CSASWLGKGNQPQHF.

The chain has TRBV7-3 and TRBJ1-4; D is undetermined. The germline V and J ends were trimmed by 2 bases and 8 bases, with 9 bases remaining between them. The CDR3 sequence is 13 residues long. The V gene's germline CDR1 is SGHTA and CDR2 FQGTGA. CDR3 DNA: TGTGCCAGCAGCTTAGGGGTGGGGGAAAAACTGTTTTTT. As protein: CASSLGVGEKLFF. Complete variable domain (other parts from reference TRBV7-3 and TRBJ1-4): GAGVSQTPSNKVTEKGKYVELRCDPISGHTALYWYRQSLGQGPEFLIYFQGTGAADDSGLPNDRFFAVRPEGSVSTLKIQRTERGDSAVYLCASSLGVGEKLFFGSGTQLSVL.

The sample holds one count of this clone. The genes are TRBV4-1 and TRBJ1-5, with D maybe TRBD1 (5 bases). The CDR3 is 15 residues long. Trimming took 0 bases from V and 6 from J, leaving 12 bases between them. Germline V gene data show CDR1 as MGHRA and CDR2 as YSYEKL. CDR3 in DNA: TGCGCCAGCAGCCAAGATTGGGGTGGGGGTCAGCCCCAGCATTTT. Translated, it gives CASSQDWGGGQPQHF.

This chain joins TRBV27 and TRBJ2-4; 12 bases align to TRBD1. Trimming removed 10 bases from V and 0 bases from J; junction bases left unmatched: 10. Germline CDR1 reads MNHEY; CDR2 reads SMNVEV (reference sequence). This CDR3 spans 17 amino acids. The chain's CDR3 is CATAGTGGRLAKNIQYF. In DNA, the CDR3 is TGTGCCACCGCCGGGACAGGGGGCCGACTAGCCAAAAACATTCAGTACTTC.

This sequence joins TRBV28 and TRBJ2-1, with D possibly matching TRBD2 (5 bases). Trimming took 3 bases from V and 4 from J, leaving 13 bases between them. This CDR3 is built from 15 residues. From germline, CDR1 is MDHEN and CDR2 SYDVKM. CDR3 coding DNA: TGTGCCAGCAGTTTGGCGTTGCGGGTTTACAATGAGCAGTTCTTC. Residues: CASSLALRVYNEQFF.

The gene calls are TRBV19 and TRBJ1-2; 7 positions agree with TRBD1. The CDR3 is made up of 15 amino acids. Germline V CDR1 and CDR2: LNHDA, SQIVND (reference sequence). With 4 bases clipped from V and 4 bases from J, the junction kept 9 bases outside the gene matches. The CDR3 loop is CASSRIAQGGYGYTF. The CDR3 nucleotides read TGTGCCAGTAGTAGGATCGCCCAGGGGGGCTATGGCTACACCTTC.

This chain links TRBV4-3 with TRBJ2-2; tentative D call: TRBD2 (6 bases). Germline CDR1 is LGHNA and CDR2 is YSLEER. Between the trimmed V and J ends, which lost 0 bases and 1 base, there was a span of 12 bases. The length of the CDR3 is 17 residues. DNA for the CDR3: TGCGCCAGCAGCCAAGAAACTGGGAGGAAGAACACCGGGGAGCTGTTTTTT. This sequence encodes CASSQETGRKNTGELFF.

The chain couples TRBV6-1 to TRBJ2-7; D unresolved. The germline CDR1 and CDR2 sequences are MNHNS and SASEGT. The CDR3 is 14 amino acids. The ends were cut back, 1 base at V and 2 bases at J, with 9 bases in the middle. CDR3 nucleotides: TGTGCCAGCAGTGAAGGGAAGGGCCCCTACGAGCAGTACTTC. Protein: CASSEGKGPYEQYF.

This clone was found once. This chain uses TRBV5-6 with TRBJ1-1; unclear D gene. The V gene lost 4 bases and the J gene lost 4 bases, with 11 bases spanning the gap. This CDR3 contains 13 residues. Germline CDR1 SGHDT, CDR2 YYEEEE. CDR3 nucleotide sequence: TGTGCCAGCAGCAAAGGAGAGAGCACTGAAGCTTTCTTT. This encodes CASSKGESTEAFF.

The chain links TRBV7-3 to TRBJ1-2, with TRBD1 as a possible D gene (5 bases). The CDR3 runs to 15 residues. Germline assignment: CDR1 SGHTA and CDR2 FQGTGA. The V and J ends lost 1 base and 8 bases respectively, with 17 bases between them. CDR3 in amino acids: CASSLRMGRLGGYTF. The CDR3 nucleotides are TGTGCCAGCAGCTTAAGAATGGGGCGTCTCGGAGGCTACACCTTC.

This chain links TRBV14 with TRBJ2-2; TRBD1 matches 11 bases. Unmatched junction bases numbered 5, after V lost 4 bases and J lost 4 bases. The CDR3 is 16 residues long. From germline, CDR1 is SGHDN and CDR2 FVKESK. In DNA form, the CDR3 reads TGTGCCAGCAGCCGCACCGGGACAGGGGGCACCGGGGAGCTGTTTTTT. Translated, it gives CASSRTGTGGTGELFF.

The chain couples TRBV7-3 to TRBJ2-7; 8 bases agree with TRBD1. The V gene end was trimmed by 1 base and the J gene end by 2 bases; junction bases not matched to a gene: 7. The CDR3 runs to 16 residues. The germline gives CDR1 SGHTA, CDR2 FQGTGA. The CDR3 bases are TGTGCCAGCAGCTTAATGTCGACAGGGGCTGCCTACGAGCAGTACTTC. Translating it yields CASSLMSTGAAYEQYF.

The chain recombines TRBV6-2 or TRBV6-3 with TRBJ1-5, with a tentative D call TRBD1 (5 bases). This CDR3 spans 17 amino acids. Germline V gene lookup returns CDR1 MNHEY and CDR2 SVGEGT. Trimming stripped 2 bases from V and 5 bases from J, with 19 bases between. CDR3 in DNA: TGTGCCAGCAGTTACCACCAGGGACGGTTCGAATATCAGCCCCAGCATTTT. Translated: CASSYHQGRFEYQPQHF.

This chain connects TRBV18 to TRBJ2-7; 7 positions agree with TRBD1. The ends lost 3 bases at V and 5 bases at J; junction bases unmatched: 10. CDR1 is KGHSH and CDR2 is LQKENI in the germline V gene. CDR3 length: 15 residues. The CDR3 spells CASSPNRQGSDEQYF. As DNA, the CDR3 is TGTGCCAGCTCACCGAATCGACAGGGTAGCGACGAGCAGTACTTC.